This T cell receptor (beta chain) emerged from a study of blood T cell repertoires in COVID-19. Study overall: The cDNA or gDNA used as material had been derived from T cells, B-cell-depleted T cells, or PBMCs.

Methods used by the authors: Amplification of reference gene primers provided the estimated nucleated cell counts. The method was immunoSEQ multiplex PCR; TCRdb's version includes in-frame clones alone and lacks a portion of them. V and J calls and clone size are those listed in that table; D and trimming were worked out from the DNA. The repertoire holds under 30,000 clones, with more than 80% as singletons. Germline V gene lookup returns CDR1 MNHEY and CDR2 SVGAGI. V was clipped by 0 bases and J by 4 bases, with 6 bases between them. The CDR3 consists of 13 residues. The genes are TRBV6-5 and TRBJ1-1; D not resolved. The origin of this receptor is a man older than 75 with acute or convalescent COVID-19. Material: peripheral blood. CDR3 loop: CASSYSGATEAFF. The CDR3 DNA follows: TGTGCCAGCAGTTACTCGGGAGCCACTGAAGCTTTCTTT.